This T cell receptor beta chain appears in the sequencing data of a study of T cell responses to AZD1222 COVID-19 vaccine. General study points: Vaccine-related CD4 TCRs covered spike, predominating at 160-218 and 743-854. A mostly white British donor set with more females was recruited, and clonal diversity was possibly underestimated. A rise in Spike-specific TCR breadth and depth followed two AZD1222 doses. All repertoire sampling was performed exclusively after the peak T cell response.

The method was immunoSEQ multiplex PCR; TCRdb's version includes in-frame clones alone and lacks a portion of them. The sample holds 130,000 or so clones, 85% to 90% seen once. Worth noting for this clone: The antigen is not known.

The clonotype originates from an adult in good health. Here the sequenced sample was peripheral blood, taken on day 0 of AZD1222 vaccination.

The CDR3 DNA reads as TGTGCCAGCGGCCAGCCGGGCGCGGGCACCGGGGAGCTGTTTTTT. It encodes CASGQPGAGTGELFF. The chain combines TRBV5-4 with TRBJ2-2, with a tentative D call TRBD2 (5 bases). Looked up from germline, CDR1 is SGHNT and CDR2 is YYREEE (reference sequence). V was cut by 7 bases and J by 4 bases, with 17 bases left in between. The CDR3 spans 15 residues. Full variable domain (remainder filled in from reference TRBV5-4 and TRBJ2-2): ETGVTQSPTHLIKTRGQQVTLRCSSQSGHNTVSWYQQALGQGPQFIFQYYREEENGRGNFPPRFSGLQFPNYSSELNVNALELDDSALYLCASGQPGAGTGELFFGEGSRLTVL.